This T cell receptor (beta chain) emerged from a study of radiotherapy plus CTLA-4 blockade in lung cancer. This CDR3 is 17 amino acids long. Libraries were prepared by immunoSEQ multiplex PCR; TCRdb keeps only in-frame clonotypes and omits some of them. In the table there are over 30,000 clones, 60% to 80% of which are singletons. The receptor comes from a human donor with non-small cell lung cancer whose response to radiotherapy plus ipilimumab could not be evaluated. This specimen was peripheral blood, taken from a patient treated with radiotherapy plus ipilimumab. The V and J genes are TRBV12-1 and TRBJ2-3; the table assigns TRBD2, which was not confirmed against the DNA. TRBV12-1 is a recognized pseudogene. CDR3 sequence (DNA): TGTGCCAGCAGCCCGATTGGAGTAGCTACCTTCACAGATACGCAGTATTTT. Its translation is CASSPIGVATFTDTQYF.